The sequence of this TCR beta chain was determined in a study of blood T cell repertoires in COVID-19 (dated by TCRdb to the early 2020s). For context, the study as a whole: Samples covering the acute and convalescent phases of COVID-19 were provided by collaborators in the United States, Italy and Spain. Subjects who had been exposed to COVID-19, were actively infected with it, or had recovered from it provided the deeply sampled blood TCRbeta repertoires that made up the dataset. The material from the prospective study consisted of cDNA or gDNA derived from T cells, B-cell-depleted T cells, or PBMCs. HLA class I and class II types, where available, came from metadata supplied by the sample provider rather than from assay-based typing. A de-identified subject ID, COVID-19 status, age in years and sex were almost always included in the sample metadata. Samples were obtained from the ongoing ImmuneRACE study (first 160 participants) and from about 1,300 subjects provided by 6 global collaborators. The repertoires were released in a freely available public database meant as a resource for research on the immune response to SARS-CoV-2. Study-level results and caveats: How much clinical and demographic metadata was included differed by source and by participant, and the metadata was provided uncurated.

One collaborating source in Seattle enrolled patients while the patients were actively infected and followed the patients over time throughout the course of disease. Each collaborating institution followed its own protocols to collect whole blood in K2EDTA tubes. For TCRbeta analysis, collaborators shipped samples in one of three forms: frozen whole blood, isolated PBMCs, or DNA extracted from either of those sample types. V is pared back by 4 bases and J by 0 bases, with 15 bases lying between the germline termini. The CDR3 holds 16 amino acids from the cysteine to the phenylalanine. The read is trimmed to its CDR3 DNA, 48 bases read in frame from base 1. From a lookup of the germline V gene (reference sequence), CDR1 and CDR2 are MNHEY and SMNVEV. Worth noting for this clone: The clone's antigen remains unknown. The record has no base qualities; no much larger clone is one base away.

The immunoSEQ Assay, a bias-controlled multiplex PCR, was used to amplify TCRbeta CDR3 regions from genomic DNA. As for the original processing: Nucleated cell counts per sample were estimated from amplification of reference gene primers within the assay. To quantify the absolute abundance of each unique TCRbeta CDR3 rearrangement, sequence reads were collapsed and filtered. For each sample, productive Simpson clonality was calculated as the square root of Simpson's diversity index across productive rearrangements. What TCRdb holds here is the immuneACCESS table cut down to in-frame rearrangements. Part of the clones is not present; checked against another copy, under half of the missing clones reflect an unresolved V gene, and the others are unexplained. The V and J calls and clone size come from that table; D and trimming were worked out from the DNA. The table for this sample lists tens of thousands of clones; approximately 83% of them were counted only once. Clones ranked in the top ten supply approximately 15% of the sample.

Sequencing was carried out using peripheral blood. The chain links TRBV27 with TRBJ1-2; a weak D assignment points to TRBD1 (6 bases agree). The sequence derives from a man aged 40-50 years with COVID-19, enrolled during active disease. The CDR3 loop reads CASSSFGGATNYGYTF. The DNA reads TGTGCCAGCAGTTCCTTCGGGGGGGCAACTAACTATGGCTACACCTTC.